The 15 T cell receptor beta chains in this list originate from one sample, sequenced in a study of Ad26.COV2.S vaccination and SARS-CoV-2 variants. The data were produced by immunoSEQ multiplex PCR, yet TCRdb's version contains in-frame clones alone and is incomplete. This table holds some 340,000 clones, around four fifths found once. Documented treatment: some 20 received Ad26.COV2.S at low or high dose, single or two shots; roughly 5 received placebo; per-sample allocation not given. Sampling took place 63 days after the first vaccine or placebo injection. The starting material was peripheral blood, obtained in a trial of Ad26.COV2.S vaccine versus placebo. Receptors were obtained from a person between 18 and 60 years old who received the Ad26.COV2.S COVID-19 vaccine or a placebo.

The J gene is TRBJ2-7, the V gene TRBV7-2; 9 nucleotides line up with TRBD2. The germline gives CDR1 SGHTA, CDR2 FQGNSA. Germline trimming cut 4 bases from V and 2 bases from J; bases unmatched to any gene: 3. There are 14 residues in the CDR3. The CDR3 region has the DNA TGTGCCAGCAGCTCAGGCGGGGGGGCCTACGAGCAGTACTTC. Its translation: CASSSGGGAYEQYF.

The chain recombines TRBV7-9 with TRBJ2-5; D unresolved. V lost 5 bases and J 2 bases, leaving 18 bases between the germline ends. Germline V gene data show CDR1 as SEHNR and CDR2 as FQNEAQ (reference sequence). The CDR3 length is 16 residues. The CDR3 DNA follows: TGTGCCAGCAGCCCACATTGGAGTAAGGTACAAGAGACCCAGTACTTC. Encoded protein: CASSPHWSKVQETQYF.

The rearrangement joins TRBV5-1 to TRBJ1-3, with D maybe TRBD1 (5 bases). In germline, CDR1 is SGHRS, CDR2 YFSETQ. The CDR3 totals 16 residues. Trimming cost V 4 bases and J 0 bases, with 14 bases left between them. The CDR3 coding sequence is TGCGCCAGCAGCCGGGACGGAGCCGACTCTGGAAACACCATATATTTT. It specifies CASSRDGADSGNTIYF.

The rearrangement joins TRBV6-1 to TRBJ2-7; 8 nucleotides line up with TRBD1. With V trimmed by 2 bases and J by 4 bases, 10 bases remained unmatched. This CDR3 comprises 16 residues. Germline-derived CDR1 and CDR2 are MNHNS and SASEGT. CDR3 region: CASSEPTGGVGYEQYF. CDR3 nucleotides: TGTGCCAGCAGTGAACCTACAGGGGGAGTAGGGTACGAGCAGTACTTC.

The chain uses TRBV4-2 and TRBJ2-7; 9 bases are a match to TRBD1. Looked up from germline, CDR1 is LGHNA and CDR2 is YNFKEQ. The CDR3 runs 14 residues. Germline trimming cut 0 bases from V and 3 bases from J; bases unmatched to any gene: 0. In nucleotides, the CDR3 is TGTGCCAGCAGCCAAGAGGACAGGGGCTACGAGCAGTACTTC. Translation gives CASSQEDRGYEQYF.

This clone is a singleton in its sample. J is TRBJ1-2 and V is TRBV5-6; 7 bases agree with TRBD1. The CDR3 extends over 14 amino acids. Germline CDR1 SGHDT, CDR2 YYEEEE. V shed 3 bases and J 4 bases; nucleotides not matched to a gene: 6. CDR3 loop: CASSWERDSYGYTF. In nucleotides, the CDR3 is TGTGCCAGCAGCTGGGAACGGGACAGCTATGGCTACACCTTC.

Written as DNA, the CDR3 is TGTGCCAGCAGCCGAACGGGGGGGAACTCTGGGGCCAACGTCCTGACTTTC. This sequence encodes CASSRTGGNSGANVLTF. The rearrangement links TRBV14 to TRBJ2-6; 8 bases agree with TRBD2. Germline V gives CDR1 SGHDN, CDR2 FVKESK. V lost 4 bases and J lost 0; bases outside the gene matches: 5. The CDR3 runs 17 residues.

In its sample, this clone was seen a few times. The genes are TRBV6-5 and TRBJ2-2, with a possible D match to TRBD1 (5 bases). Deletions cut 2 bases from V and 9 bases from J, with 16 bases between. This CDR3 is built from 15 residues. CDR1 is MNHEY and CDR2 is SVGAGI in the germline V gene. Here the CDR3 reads CASSYMGPLNRELFF. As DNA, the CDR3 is TGTGCCAGCAGTTACATGGGGCCATTGAATCGGGAGCTGTTTTTT.

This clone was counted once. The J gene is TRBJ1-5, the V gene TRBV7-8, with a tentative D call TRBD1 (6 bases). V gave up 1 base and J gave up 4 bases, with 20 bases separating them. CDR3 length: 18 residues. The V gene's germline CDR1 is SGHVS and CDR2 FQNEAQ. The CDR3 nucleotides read TGTGCCAGCAGCTTAGACCGCTCGACAGGAGACCATAATCAGCCCCAGCATTTT. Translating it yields CASSLDRSTGDHNQPQHF.

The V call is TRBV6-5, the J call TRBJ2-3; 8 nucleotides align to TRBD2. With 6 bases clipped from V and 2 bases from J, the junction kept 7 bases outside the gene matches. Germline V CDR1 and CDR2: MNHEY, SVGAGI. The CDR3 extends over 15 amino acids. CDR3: CASSIAGPVTDTQYF. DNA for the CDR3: TGTGCCAGCAGCATAGCGGGGCCGGTCACAGATACGCAGTATTTT.

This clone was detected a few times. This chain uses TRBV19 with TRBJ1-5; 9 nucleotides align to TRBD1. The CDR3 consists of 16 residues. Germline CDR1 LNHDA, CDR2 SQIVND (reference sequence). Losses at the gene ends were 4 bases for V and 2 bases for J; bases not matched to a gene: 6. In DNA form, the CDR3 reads TGTGCCAGTAGTACCCGAAGGACAGGGGGCAATCAGCCCCAGCATTTT. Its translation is CASSTRRTGGNQPQHF.

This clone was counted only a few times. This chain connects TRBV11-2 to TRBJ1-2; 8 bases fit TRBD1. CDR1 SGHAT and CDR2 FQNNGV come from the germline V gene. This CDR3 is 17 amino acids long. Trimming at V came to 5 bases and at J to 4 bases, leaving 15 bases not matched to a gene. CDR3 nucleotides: TGTGCCAGCAGCCCGAGAAGGGACAGGCGTGGGAGCTATGGCTACACCTTC. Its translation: CASSPRRDRRGSYGYTF.

The CDR3 region has the DNA TGTGCCAGCAGTTTTCAAGGCGATTCTAATGAAAAACTGTTTTTT. Protein: CASSFQGDSNEKLFF. The chain links TRBV28 to TRBJ1-4; the D is unclear. CDR3 length: 15 amino acids. Germline values: CDR1 MDHEN, CDR2 SYDVKM. The V gene lost 3 bases and the J gene lost 3 bases, with 11 bases spanning the gap.

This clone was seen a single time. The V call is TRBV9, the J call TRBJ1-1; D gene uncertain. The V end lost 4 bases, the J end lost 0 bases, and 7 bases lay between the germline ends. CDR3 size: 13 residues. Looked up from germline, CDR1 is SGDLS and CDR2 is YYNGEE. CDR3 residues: CASSRSMNTEAFF. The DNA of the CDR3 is TGTGCCAGCAGCCGATCAATGAACACTGAAGCTTTCTTT.

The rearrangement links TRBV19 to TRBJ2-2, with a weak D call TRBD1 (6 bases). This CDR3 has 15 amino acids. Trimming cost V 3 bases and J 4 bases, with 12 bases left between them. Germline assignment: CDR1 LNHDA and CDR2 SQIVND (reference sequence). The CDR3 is CASSISGVGTGELFF. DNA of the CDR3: TGTGCCAGTAGTATTTCAGGGGTGGGCACCGGGGAGCTGTTTTTT.